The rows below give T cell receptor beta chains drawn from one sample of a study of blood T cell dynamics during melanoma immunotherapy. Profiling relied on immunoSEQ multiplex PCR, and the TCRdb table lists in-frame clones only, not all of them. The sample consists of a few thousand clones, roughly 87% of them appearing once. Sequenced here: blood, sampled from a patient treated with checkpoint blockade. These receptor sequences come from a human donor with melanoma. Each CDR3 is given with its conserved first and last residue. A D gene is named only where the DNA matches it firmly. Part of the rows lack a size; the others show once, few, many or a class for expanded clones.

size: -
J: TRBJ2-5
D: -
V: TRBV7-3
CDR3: CASSAWTEYQETQYF
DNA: TGTGCCAGCAGCGCTTGGACAGAATACCAAGAGACCCAGTACTTC

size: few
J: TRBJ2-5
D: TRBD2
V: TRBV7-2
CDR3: CASSGTSGGAVTQYF
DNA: TGTGCCAGCAGCGGGACTAGCGGGGGGGCCGTGACCCAGTACTTC

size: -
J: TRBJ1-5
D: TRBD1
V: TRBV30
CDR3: CAWSSRGTGSQPQHF
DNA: TGTGCCTGGAGTTCCCGGGGGACAGGATCTCAGCCCCAGCATTTT

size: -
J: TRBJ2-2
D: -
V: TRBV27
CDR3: CASSGPRGGPDTGELFF
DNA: TGTGCCAGCAGTGGACCCCGAGGGGGGCCGGACACCGGGGAGCTGTTTTTT

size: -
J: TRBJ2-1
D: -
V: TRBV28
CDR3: CASSLIPNNEQFF
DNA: TGTGCCAGCAGTTTAATCCCTAACAATGAGCAGTTCTTC

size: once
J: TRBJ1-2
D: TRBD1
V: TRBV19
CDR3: CASNLGQGSGYTF
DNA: TGTGCCAGTAACCTCGGACAGGGCAGCGGCTACACCTTC

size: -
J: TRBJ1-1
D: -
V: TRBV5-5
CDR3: CASSARQYTEAFF
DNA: TGTGCCAGCAGCGCCCGACAGTACACTGAAGCTTTCTTT

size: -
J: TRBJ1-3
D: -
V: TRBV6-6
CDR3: CASMARRSGNTIYF
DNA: TGTGCCAGCATGGCCCGCCGCTCTGGAAACACCATATATTTT

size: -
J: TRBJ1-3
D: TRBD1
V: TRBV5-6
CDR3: CASSLPTGGASGNTIYF
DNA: TGTGCCAGCAGCTTACCGACAGGGGGCGCCTCTGGAAACACCATATATTTT

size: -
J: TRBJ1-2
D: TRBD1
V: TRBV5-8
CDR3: CASKLKTGASNYGYTF
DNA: TGTGCCAGCAAGCTTAAGACAGGGGCGTCTAACTATGGCTACACCTTC

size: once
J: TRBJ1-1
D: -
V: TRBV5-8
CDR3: CASSFLYTEAFF
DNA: TGTGCCAGCAGCTTCCTGTACACTGAAGCTTTCTTT

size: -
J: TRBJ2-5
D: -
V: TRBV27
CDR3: CASRKIAEETQYF
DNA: TGTGCCAGCAGAAAAATAGCGGAAGAGACCCAGTACTTC

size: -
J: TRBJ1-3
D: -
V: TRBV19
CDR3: CASSGGDSGNTIYF
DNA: TGTGCCAGTAGTGGCGGGGACTCTGGAAACACCATATATTTT

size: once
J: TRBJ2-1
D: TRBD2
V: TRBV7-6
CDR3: CASSSPSIGGSVNNEQFF
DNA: TGTGCCAGCAGCAGTCCCTCTATAGGCGGGAGTGTCAACAATGAGCAGTTCTTC

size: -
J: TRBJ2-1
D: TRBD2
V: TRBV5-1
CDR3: CASSATFGLGNEQFF
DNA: TGCGCCAGCAGCGCGACCTTTGGACTAGGGAATGAGCAGTTCTTC

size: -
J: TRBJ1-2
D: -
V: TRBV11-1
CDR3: CASSLRSAGMGGYTF
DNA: TGTGCCAGCAGCCTGCGGTCGGCGGGGATGGGTGGCTACACCTTC

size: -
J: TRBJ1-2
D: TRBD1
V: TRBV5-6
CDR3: CASSQLTGGIDYGYTF
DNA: TGTGCCAGCAGCCAACTGACAGGGGGCATCGACTATGGCTACACCTTC

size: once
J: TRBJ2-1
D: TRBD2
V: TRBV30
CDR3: CAWSGGSGGSYNEQFF
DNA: TGTGCCTGGAGTGGAGGTAGCGGGGGTTCCTACAATGAGCAGTTCTTC

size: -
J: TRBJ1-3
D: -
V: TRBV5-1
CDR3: CASSWTAWAGNERNTIYF
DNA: TGCGCCAGCAGCTGGACGGCTTGGGCAGGGAACGAGAGAAACACCATATATTTT

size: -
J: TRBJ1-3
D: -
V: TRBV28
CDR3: CASSLAGDYSGNTIYF
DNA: TGTGCCAGCAGTTTGGCGGGAGACTACTCTGGAAACACCATATATTTT

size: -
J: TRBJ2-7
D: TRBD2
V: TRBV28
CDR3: CASSLLGTNGYEQYF
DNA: TGTGCCAGCAGTTTATTGGGGACTAATGGTTACGAGCAGTACTTC

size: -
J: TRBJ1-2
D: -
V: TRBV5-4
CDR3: CASSLAFRTTYGYTF
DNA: TGTGCCAGCAGCTTGGCCTTTAGGACCACCTATGGCTACACCTTC

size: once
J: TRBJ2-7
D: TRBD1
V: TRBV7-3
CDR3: CASSPGTARGEQYF
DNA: TGTGCCAGCAGCCCCGGGACAGCTAGGGGCGAGCAGTACTTC

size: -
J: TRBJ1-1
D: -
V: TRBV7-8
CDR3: CASSLGARGRNTEAFF
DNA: TGTGCCAGCAGCCTAGGCGCCCGGGGGCGGAACACTGAAGCTTTCTTT

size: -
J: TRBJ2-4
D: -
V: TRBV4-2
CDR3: CASSQARTENIQYF
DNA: TGTGCCAGCAGCCAAGCACGAACGGAAAACATTCAGTACTTC

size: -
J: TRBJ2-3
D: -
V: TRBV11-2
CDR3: CASSLARATDTQYF
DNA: TGTGCCAGCAGCTTAGCAAGGGCCACAGATACGCAGTATTTT

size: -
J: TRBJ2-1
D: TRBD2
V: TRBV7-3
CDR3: CASSSTGTSGRDEQFF
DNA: TGTGCCAGCAGCTCGACCGGGACTAGCGGGAGGGACGAGCAGTTCTTC

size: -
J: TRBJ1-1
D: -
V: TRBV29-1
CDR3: CSVEDGRFNTEAFF
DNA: TGCAGCGTTGAGGACGGAAGATTTAACACTGAAGCTTTCTTT

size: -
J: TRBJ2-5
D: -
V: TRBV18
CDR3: CASSRSNFQETQYF
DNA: TGTGCCAGCTCCCGAAGTAACTTTCAAGAGACCCAGTACTTC

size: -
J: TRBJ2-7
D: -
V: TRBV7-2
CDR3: CASSVEAGPHEQYF
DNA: TGTGCCAGCAGCGTAGAAGCAGGGCCCCACGAGCAGTACTTC

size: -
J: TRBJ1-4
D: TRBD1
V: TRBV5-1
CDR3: CASSMGQGDEKLFF
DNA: TGCGCCAGCAGCATGGGGCAGGGGGATGAAAAACTGTTTTTT

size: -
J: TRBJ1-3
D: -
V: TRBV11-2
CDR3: CASSLTGFGNTIYF
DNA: TGTGCCAGCAGCTTAACGGGTTTTGGAAACACCATATATTTT

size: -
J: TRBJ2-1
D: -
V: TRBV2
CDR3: CASSGRNEQFF
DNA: TGTGCCAGCAGTGGTCGGAATGAGCAGTTCTTC

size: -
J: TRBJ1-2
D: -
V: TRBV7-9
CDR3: CASSLQSTGDYTF
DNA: TGTGCCAGCAGCTTACAATCTACAGGAGACTACACCTTC

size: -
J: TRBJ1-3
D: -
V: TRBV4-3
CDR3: CASSQAAIASGNTIYF
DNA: TGCGCCAGCAGCCAGGCCGCGATTGCCTCTGGAAACACCATATATTTT

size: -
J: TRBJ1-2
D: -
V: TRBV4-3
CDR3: CASSQALGFGYGYTF
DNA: TGCGCCAGCAGCCAAGCATTGGGATTCGGCTATGGCTACACCTTC

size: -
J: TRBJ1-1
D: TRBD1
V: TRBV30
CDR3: CAWSDRVRNTEAFF
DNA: TGTGCCTGGTCTGACAGGGTTCGTAACACTGAAGCTTTCTTT

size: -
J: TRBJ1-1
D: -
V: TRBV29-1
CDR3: CSAGGREAFF
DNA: TGCAGCGCCGGGGGGCGGGAAGCTTTCTTT

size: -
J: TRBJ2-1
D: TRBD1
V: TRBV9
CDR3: CASSVRGQGDGEQFF
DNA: TGTGCCAGCAGCGTCCGGGGACAGGGGGACGGTGAGCAGTTCTTC

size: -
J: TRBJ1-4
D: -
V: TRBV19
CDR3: CACSGSGNEKLFF
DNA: TGTGCCTGCTCAGGGAGCGGTAATGAAAAACTGTTTTTT